This paragraph covers one T cell receptor beta chain sequence. Its antigen is unknown. Some clones are missing from TCRdb's copy, which holds only in-frame ones; the method was immunoSEQ multiplex PCR. The sample has 65,000 to 100,000 clones; approximately 85% are singletons. This sample is drawn from a study of OX40 agonist ivuxolimab in advanced cancers. Study outcomes and limitations: At 0.1 to 3.0 mg/kg, CD4+ and CD8+ blood T cells expanded clonally by week 6.

The sequence was obtained from an adult with an advanced solid tumor such as melanoma, head and neck, liver or kidney cancer. The sequenced sample was CD4+ or CD8+ T cells sorted from blood, obtained in a trial of the OX40 agonist ivuxolimab.

CDR3 residues: CASSLTRDRTYEQYF. For the CDR3, the DNA is TGTGCCAGCAGCTTAACCCGGGACCGAACCTACGAGCAGTACTTC. This chain uses TRBV7-2 with TRBJ2-7; either TRBD1 or TRBD2 may supply D (5 bases each). The V and J ends lost 2 bases and 2 bases respectively, with 13 bases between them. Germline lookup yields CDR1 SGHTA and CDR2 FQGNSA. The CDR3 covers 15 residues.